This section outlines one T cell receptor (beta chain) sequence together with its context. The sample contains more than one DNA sequence encoding this CDR3. This CDR3 comprises 13 residues. Per the germline V gene, CDR1 is MDHEN and CDR2 is SYDVKM. With 6 bases removed from V and 0 bases from J, the gap between germline ends came to 6 bases. This record comes from a study of shared clonotypes between healthy human individuals. Libraries were prepared by immunoSEQ multiplex PCR; TCRdb keeps only in-frame clonotypes and omits some of them. The profile covers around 600,000 clones, with approximately 95% appearing a single time and over 0.1% taken by the ten largest. Naive CD8 cells lacked CD45RO, underwent positive selection for CCR7 and left out terminally differentiated effector memory CD45RA+ cells.

Material: naive CD8+ T cells sorted from blood. This TCR was sampled from a woman under 40 in good health. The chain recombines TRBV28 with TRBJ1-5; D gene unclear. Written as DNA, the CDR3 is TGTGCCAGCAGCCCTGATAGCAATCAGCCCCAGCATTTT. Translation gives CASSPDSNQPQHF.